This TCR beta chain was sequenced in a study of glioma-infiltrating T cells after dendritic cell vaccination. Study background: Autologous tumor lysate was loaded overnight onto monocyte-derived dendritic cells grown less than 8 days with IL-4 and GM-CSF.

Trimming shortened V by 5 bases and J by 3 bases, and 8 bases separated the two germline ends. CDR3 length equals 13 residues. Per the germline V gene, CDR1 is SEHNR and CDR2 is FQNEAQ (reference sequence). Assay used: immunoSEQ multiplex PCR; TCRdb lists only in-frame clones, some missing. The sample carries fewer than 110,000 clones, roughly 76% recorded once. The receptor's source is a human donor with glioblastoma. The chain is built from TRBV7-9 and TRBJ1-5; D is perhaps TRBD1 (6 bases). The specimen comprised blood, sampled before dendritic cell vaccination. CDR3 DNA: TGTGCCAGCAGCCTGGGGGCCAATCAGCCCCAGCATTTT. Translated: CASSLGANQPQHF.